This T cell receptor beta chain derives from a study of cytomegalovirus exposure and HLA in healthy donors. Primers included in the PCR were 60 Vbeta and 13 Jbeta primers. Assay: immunoSEQ multiplex PCR; the TCRdb copy retains only in-frame clones and omits some. The sample consists of about 98,000 clones, roughly 70% of them appearing once. Study conclusions and caveats: The study labeled more than 150 TCR beta chains cytomegalovirus-associated.

A word on this clone: As yet, its antigen is unknown.

Material: PBMCs. This clonotype originated in a man aged 50 to 60 in good health and CMV-seronegative.

The CDR3 bases are TGCGCCAGCAGCTTATCAGGGTACAATGAGCAGTTCTTC. This sequence encodes CASSLSGYNEQFF. This chain connects TRBV5-1 to TRBJ2-1; D may be TRBD1 (5 bases). This CDR3 contains 13 residues. Germline CDR1 reads SGHRS; CDR2 reads YFSETQ. Trimming removed 2 bases at V and 4 bases at J, with 7 bases between.